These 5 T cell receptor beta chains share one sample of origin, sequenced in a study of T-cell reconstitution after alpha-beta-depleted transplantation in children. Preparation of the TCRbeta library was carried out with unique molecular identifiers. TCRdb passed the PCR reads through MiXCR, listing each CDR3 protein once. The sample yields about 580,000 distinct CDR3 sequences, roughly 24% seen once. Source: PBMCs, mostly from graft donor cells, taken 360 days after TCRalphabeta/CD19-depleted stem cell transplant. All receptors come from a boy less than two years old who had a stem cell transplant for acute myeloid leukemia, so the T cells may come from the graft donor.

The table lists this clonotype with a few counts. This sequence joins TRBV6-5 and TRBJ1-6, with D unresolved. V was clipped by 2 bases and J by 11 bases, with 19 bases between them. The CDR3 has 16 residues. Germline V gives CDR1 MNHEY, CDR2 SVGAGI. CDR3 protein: CASSYASAVGRAPLHF. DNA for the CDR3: TGTGCCAGCAGTTACGCCAGCGCCGTTGGGAGAGCACCCCTCCACTTT.

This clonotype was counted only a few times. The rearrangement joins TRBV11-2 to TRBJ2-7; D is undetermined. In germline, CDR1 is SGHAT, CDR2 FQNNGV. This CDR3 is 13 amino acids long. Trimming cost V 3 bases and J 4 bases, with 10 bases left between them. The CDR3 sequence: CASSFNPPYEQYV. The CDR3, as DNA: TGTGCCAGCAGCTTTAATCCCCCTTACGAGCAGTACGTC.

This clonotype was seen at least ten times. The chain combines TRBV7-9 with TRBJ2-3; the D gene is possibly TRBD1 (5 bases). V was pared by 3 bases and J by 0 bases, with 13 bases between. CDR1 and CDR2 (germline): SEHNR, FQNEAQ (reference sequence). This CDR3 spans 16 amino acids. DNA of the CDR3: TGTGCCAGCAGCTTCAGGGATTGGGCTAGCACAGATACGCAGTATTTT. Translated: CASSFRDWASTDTQYF.

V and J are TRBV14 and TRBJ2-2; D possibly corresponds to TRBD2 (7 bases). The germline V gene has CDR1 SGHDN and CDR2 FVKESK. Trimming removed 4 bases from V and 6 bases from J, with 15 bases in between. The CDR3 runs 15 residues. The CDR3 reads CASSRWGGHAGELFF. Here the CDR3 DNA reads TGTGCCAGCAGCCGGTGGGGGGGCCACGCCGGGGAGCTGTTTTTT.

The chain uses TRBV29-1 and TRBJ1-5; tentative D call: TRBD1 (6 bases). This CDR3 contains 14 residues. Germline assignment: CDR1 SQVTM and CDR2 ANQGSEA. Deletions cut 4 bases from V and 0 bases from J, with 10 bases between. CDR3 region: CSVAGTNSNQPQHF. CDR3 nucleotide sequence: TGCAGCGTTGCCGGGACAAATAGCAATCAGCCCCAGCATTTT.